The 13 T cell receptor beta chains presented below share a single source sample, sequenced in a study of T cells in Graves' hyperthyroidism and ophthalmopathy. There were TCR beta CDR3 regions amplified from RNA transcripts. Researchers ran a first-round RT-PCR on the TCR CDR3 using the HTBI primer set. TCRdb re-called the multiplex PCR reads with MiXCR, one entry per CDR3 protein. The sample yields about 380,000 distinct CDR3 sequences, less than 20% seen once. The material sequenced was blood. These receptor sequences come from a man aged 18 to 29 with Graves' ophthalmopathy.

This clonotype was seen repeatedly, ten times or more. The chain uses TRBV13 and TRBJ1-5; TRBD1 agrees at 10 bases. V shed 5 bases and J 0 bases; nucleotides not matched to a gene: 7. The CDR3 totals 17 residues. Germline loops: CDR1 PRHDT, CDR2 FYEKMQ (reference sequence). The CDR3 loop reads CASSLRGQGHSNQPQHF. The CDR3 DNA reads TGTGCCAGCAGCCTCAGGGGACAGGGGCATAGCAATCAGCCCCAGCATTTT.

This clonotype occurred many times. V and J are TRBV7-9 and TRBJ1-2; 7 bases map to TRBD1. V dropped 8 bases and J dropped 0; count of bases not matched to a gene: 3. The germline V gene encodes CDR1 SEHNR and CDR2 FQNEAQ (reference sequence). This CDR3 region has 13 residues. The CDR3 nucleotides read TGTGCCAGCCGGGACAGAGCTAACTATGGCTACACCTTC. It yields the protein CASRDRANYGYTF.

This clonotype was picked up a small number of times. The chain recombines TRBV15 with TRBJ1-6; D may be TRBD1 (6 bases). The CDR3 totals 17 residues. V lost 3 bases and J lost 3, with 15 bases in between. Germline CDR1 reads LNHNV; CDR2 reads YYDKDF (reference sequence). The DNA of the CDR3 is TGTGCCACCAGCAGGAAACAGGGAGTTGTCTATAATTCACCCCTCCACTTT. It codes for CATSRKQGVVYNSPLHF.

The table lists this clonotype with many counts. The chain links TRBV12-3 or TRBV12-4 to TRBJ1-5, with D uncertain. The CDR3 is made up of 13 amino acids. Between the trimmed V and J ends, which lost 5 bases and 3 bases, there was a span of 8 bases. The CDR3 loop reads CASSLEINQPQHF. The CDR3 nucleotides read TGTGCCAGCAGTCTCGAGATCAATCAGCCCCAGCATTTT.

V is TRBV19 and J is TRBJ1-1; D uncertain. Deletions cut 7 bases from V and 2 bases from J, with 8 bases between. Looked up from germline, CDR1 is LNHDA and CDR2 is SQIVND (reference sequence). The CDR3 has 12 residues. CDR3 nucleotides: TGTGCCAGTAAATTAAGAAACACTGAAGCTTTCTTT. Protein: CASKLRNTEAFF.

As for this clonotype: A much larger clone lies a single base off, so this may be a read error. The chain has TRBV7-8 and TRBJ2-7; 9 bases map to TRBD1. CDR1 and CDR2 (germline): SGHVS, FQNEAQ. Trimming at V came to 8 bases and at J to 3 bases, leaving 5 bases not matched to a gene. This CDR3 region has 13 residues. CDR3 DNA sequence: TGTGCCAGCGGGGACAGGGCTGTCTACGAGCAGTACTTC. The encoded protein is CASGDRAVYEQYF.

This clonotype was counted at least ten times. J is TRBJ2-7 and V is TRBV5-1; unclear D gene. From germline, CDR1 is SGHRS and CDR2 YFSETQ. V lost 0 bases and J lost 3, with 13 bases in between. The CDR3 spans 15 residues. The CDR3 DNA reads as TGCGCCAGCAGCTTGGCCTCACCCGGAGTCTACGAGCAGTACTTC. It yields the protein CASSLASPGVYEQYF.

Comments on this clonotype: An end of the junction does not agree with germline; a read error may underlie this. V usage is TRBV13 and J usage is TRBJ2-3; 14 nucleotides line up with TRBD2. Germline CDR1 is PRHDT and CDR2 is FYEKMQ (reference sequence). The CDR3 has 17 amino acids. CDR3 DNA: TGTGCCGGCAGCCCGCGACTAGCGGGGGGGGGAGGGGATACGCAGTATTTT. Its translation: CAGSPRLAGGGGDTQYF.

The DNA for the CDR3 is TGCGCCAGCAGAATTCAGGGGAGCGGGGAGCTGTTTTTT. Translating it yields CASRIQGSGELFF. The chain combines TRBV5-1 with TRBJ2-2, with D possibly being TRBD1 (6 bases). CDR3 size: 13 residues. CDR1 is SGHRS, CDR2 YFSETQ, per germline. Trimming pared 5 bases from V and 7 bases from J, leaving 12 bases between. The entire variable domain, with the rest obtained from reference TRBV5-1 and TRBJ2-2, is as follows: KAGVTQTPRYLIKTRGQQVTLSCSPISGHRSVSWYQQTPGQGLQFLFEYFSETQRNKGNFPGRFSGRQFSNSRSEMNVSTLELGDSALYLCASRIQGSGELFFGEGSRLTVL.

There are many counts of this clonotype. The rearrangement links TRBV5-1 to TRBJ2-7; D might be TRBD1 (5 bases). This CDR3 comprises 14 residues. CDR1 SGHRS and CDR2 YFSETQ come from the germline V gene. Trimming removed 1 base from V and 5 bases from J, with 13 bases in between. In DNA, the CDR3 is TGCGCCAGCAGCTTGTTAGGGGAATCGGACGAGCAGTACTTC. This codes for CASSLLGESDEQYF.

This clonotype was seen repeatedly, ten times or more. The chain links TRBV6-1 to TRBJ2-5, with a weak D call TRBD1 (5 bases). Per germline, CDR1 MNHNS and CDR2 SASEGT. V lost 8 bases, J lost 4 bases, and 17 bases lay in between. This CDR3 contains 14 residues. CDR3 in amino acids: CASSGAGLLETQYF. In DNA, the CDR3 is TGTGCCAGCTCTGGGGCAGGTCTGTTAGAGACCCAGTACTTC.

Of note for this clonotype: A much more abundant neighbour one base away suggests this may be a read error. No conserved phenylalanine or tryptophan is present at the end of the CDR3, so a read error is the likely explanation. The chain links TRBV3-1 to TRBJ1-2, with a possible D match to TRBD1 (6 bases). Per the germline V gene, CDR1 is LGHDT and CDR2 is YNNKEL (reference sequence). V was shortened by 2 bases and J by 4 bases, with 11 bases between the two germline ends. The CDR3 spans 14 residues. Here the CDR3 DNA reads TGTGCCAGCAGCCAAATGGACAGAAGCTATGGCTACACCCTC. It yields the protein CASSQMDRSYGYTL.

The rearrangement joins TRBV9 to TRBJ2-5; 10 bases align to TRBD1. The CDR3 has 17 residues. The J segment lost 3 bases and the V segment lost 4 bases, leaving 12 bases of the junction unmatched. CDR1 and CDR2 (germline): SGDLS, YYNGEE. The CDR3 region is CASSPREGDRGKETQYF. CDR3 bases: TGTGCCAGCAGCCCCCGAGAGGGGGACAGGGGAAAAGAGACCCAGTACTTC. The entire variable domain, with the rest obtained from reference TRBV9 and TRBJ2-5, is as follows: DSGVTQTPKHLITATGQRVTLRCSPRSGDLSVYWYQQSLDQGLQFLIQYYNGEERAKGNILERFSAQQFPDLHSELNLSSLELGDSALYFCASSPREGDRGKETQYFGPGTRLLVL.